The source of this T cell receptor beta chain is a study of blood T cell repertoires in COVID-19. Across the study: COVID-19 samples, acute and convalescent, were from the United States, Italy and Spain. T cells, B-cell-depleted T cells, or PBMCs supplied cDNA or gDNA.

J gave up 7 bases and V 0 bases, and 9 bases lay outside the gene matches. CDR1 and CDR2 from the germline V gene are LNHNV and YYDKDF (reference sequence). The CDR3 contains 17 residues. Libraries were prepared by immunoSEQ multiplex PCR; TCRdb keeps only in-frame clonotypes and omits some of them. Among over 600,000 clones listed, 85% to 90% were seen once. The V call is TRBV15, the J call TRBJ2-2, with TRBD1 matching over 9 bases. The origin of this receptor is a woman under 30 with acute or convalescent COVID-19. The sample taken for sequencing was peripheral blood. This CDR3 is CATSRDGGQGGGGELFF. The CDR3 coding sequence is TGTGCCACCAGCAGAGATGGGGGACAGGGCGGAGGCGGGGAGCTGTTTTTT.